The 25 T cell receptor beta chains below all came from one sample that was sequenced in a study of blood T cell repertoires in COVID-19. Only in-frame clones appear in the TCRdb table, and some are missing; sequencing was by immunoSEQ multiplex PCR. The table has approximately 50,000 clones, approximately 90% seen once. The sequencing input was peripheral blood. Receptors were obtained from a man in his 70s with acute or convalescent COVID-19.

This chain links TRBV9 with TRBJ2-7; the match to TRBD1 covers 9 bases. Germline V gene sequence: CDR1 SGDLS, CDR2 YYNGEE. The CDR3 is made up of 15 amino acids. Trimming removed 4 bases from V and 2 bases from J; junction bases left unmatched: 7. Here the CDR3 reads CASSLGTGSPYEQYF. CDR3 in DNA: TGTGCCAGCAGCCTGGGGACAGGGTCCCCCTACGAGCAGTACTTC.

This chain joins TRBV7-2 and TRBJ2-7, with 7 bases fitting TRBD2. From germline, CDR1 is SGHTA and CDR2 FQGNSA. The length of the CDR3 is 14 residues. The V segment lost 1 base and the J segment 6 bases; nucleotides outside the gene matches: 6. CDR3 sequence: CASSLEMTSSEQYF. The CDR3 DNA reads TGTGCCAGCAGCTTAGAGATGACTAGCTCCGAGCAGTACTTC.

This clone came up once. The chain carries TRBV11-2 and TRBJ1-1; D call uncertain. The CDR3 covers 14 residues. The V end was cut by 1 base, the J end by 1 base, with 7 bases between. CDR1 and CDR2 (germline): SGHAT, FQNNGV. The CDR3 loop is CASSLGNRNTEAFF. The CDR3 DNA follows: TGTGCCAGCAGCTTAGGAAACAGGAACACTGAAGCTTTCTTT.

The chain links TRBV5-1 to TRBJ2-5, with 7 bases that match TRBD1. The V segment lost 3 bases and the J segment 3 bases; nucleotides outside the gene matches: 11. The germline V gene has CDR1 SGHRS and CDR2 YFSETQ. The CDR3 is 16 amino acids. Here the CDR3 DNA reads TGCGCCAGCAGCTCGAGCACTACAGGGGCCAAAGAGACCCAGTACTTC. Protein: CASSSSTTGAKETQYF.

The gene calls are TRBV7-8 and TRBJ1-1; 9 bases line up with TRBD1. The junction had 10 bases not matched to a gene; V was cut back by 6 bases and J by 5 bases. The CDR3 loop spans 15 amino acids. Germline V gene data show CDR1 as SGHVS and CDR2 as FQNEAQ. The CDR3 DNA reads TGTGCCAGCAGACACAAACAGGGGGCCGAAACTGAAGCTTTCTTT. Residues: CASRHKQGAETEAFF.

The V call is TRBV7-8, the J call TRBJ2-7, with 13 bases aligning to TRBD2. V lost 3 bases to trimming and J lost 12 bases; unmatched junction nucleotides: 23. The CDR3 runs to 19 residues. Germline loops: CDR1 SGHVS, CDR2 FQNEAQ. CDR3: CASSLSTYTSGGAERKRYF. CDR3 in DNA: TGTGCCAGCAGCTTGAGCACCTACACTAGCGGGGGGGCCGAACGAAAAAGGTACTTC.

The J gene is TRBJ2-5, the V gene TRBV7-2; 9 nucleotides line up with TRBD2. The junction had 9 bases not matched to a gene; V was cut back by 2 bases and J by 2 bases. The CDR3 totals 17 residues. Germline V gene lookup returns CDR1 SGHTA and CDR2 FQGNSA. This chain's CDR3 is CASSLRVQAGGQETQYF. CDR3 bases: TGTGCCAGCAGCTTAAGAGTACAAGCGGGGGGACAAGAGACCCAGTACTTC.

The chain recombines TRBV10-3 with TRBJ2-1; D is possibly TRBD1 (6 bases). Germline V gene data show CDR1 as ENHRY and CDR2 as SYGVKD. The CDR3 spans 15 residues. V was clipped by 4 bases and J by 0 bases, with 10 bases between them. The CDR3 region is CAISGGPSSYNEQFF. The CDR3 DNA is TGTGCCATCAGTGGGGGGCCAAGCTCCTACAATGAGCAGTTCTTC.

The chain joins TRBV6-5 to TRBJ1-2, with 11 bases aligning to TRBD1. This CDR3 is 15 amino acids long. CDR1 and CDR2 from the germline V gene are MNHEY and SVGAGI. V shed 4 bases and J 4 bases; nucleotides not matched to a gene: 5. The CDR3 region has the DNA TGTGCCAGCAGTTGGCGAGGGACAGGGGGCTATGGCTACACCTTC. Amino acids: CASSWRGTGGYGYTF.

CDR3 residues: CASSVDSYGSGNTIYF. The CDR3 nucleotides read TGTGCCAGCAGCGTAGATTCCTACGGCTCTGGAAACACCATATATTTT. The V and J genes are TRBV9 and TRBJ1-3; the D is unclear. The CDR3 is 16 residues long. Germline V gene data show CDR1 as SGDLS and CDR2 as YYNGEE. V lost 0 bases, J lost 0 bases, and 10 bases lay in between.

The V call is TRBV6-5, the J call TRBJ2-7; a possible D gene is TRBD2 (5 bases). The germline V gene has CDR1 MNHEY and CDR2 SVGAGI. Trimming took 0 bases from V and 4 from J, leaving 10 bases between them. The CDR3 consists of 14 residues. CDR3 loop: CASSYSSRGYEQYF. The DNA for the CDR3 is TGTGCCAGCAGTTACTCGAGCCGGGGTTACGAGCAGTACTTC.

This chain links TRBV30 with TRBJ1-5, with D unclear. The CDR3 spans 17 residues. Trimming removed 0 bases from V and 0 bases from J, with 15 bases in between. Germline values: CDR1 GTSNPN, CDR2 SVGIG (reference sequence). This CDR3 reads CAWSVGGLSYSNQPQHF. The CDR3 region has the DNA TGTGCCTGGAGTGTTGGCGGACTGTCTTATAGCAATCAGCCCCAGCATTTT.

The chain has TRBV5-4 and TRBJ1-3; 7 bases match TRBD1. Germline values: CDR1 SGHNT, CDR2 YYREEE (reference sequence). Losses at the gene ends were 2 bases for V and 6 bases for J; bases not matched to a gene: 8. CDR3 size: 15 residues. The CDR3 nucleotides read TGTGCCAGCAGCTTCGGAGGGGGCCTCGAAAACACCATATATTTT. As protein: CASSFGGGLENTIYF.

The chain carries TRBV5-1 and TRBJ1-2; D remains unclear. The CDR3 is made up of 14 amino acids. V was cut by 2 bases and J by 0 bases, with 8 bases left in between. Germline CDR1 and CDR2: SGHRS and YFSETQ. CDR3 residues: CASSFNAANYGYTF. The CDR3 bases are TGCGCCAGCAGCTTTAACGCAGCTAACTATGGCTACACCTTC.

The CDR3 DNA is TGTGCCAGCAGACCATATCTGACAGGGGCGGCTTTCTTT. It yields the protein CASRPYLTGAAFF. The gene calls are TRBV6-5 and TRBJ1-1, with TRBD1 identical over 8 bases. This CDR3 is 13 amino acids long. Germline V CDR1 and CDR2: MNHEY, SVGAGI. V gave up 6 bases and J gave up 11 bases; unmatched junction bases: 11.

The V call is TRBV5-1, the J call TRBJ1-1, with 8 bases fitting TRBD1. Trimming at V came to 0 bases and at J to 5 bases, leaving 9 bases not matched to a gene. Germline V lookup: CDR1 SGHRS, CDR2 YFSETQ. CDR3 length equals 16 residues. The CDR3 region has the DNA TGCGCCAGCAGCTTGGTGCCGACAGGGGAATATACTGAAGCTTTCTTT. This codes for CASSLVPTGEYTEAFF.

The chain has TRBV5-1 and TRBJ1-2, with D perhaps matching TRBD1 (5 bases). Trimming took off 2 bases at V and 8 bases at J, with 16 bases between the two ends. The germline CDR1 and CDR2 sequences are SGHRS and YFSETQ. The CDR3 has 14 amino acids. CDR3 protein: CASSFTGGSDGYTF. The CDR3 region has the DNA TGCGCCAGCAGCTTCACCGGGGGGAGTGACGGCTACACCTTC.

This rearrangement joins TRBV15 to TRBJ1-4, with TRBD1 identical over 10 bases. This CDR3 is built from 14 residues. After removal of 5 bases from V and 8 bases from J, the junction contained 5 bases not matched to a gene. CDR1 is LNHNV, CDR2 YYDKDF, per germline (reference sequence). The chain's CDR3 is CATSDGTGAEKLFF. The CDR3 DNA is TGTGCCACCAGCGACGGGACAGGGGCCGAAAAACTGTTTTTT.

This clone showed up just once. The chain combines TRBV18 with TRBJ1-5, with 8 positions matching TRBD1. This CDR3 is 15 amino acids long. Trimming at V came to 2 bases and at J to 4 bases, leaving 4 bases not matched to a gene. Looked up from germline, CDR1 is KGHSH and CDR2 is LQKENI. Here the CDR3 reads CASSPNRGSNQPQHF. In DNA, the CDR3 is TGTGCCAGCTCACCAAACAGGGGGAGTAATCAGCCCCAGCATTTT.

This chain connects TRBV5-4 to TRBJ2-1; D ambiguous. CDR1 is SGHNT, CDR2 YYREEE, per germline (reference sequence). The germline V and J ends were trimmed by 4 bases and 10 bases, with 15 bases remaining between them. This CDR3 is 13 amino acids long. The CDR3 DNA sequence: TGTGCCAGCAGCGTAGACACGGAAAGGGAGCAGTTCTTC. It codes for CASSVDTEREQFF.

In DNA, the CDR3 is TGTGCCAGCAGTGGGGGAAAGAGCGGGAGGAACTACAATGAGCAGTTCTTC. Its translation is CASSGGKSGRNYNEQFF. This chain uses TRBV6-1 with TRBJ2-1; 9 bases map to TRBD2. This CDR3 contains 17 residues. V lost 4 bases, J lost 3 bases, and 10 bases stayed unmatched. The germline CDR1 and CDR2 sequences are MNHNS and SASEGT.

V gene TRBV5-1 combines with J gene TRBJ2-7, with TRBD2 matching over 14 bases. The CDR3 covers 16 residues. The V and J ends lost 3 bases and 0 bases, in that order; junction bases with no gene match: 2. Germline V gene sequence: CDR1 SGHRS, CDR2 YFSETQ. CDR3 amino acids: CASSWTSGGLSYEQYF. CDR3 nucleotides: TGCGCCAGCAGCTGGACTAGCGGGGGGCTCTCCTACGAGCAGTACTTC.

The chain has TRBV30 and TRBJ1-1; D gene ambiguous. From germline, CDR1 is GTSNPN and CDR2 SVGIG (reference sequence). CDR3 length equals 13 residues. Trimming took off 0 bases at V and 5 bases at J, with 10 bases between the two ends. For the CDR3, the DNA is TGTGCCTGGAGTGTAATGCAGAGGACTGAAGCTTTCTTT. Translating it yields CAWSVMQRTEAFF.

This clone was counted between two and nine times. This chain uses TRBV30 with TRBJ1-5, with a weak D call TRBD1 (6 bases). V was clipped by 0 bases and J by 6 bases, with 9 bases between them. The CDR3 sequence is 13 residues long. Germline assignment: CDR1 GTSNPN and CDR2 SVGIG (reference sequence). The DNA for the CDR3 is TGTGCCTGGAGTGTAGAGGACAGTCAGCCCCAGCATTTT. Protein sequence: CAWSVEDSQPQHF.

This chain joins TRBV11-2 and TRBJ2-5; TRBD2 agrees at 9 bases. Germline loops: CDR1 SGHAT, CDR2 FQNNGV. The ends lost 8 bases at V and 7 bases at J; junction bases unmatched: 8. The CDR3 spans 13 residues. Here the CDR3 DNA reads TGTGCCAGCCGCCTAGCGGGGAAACGGACCCAGTACTTC. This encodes CASRLAGKRTQYF.